Following are 30 T cell receptor beta chains from one sample sequenced in a study of shared clonotypes between healthy human individuals. The table came from immunoSEQ multiplex PCR; TCRdb's copy has only in-frame clones and leaves some out. The sample has roughly 2.5 million clones, more than 80% seen once; the top ten hold around 0.14%. Input material: naive CD4+ T cells sorted from blood. Stated subset: CD45RA+ positively selected. The receptors were gathered from a man younger than 35 in good health.

The rearrangement links TRBV28 to TRBJ2-5; D unclear. This CDR3 region has 17 residues. Germline lookup yields CDR1 MDHEN and CDR2 SYDVKM. V lost 5 bases and J 0 bases, leaving 19 bases between the germline ends. CDR3 nucleotides: TGTGCCAGCAGTCCAAATTTCCGACTTCTGTACCAAGAGACCCAGTACTTC. This codes for CASSPNFRLLYQETQYF.

The gene calls are TRBV7-2 and TRBJ2-3; TRBD2 matches 10 bases. Germline assignment: CDR1 SGHTA and CDR2 FQGNSA. The CDR3 loop spans 15 amino acids. The junction had 6 bases not matched to a gene; V was cut back by 4 bases and J by 5 bases. As DNA, the CDR3 is TGTGCCAGCAGCTCATCTAGCGGGGGAATAGATACGCAGTATTTT. Its protein is CASSSSSGGIDTQYF.

CDR3 nucleotides: TGCGCCAGCAGCTCCGCTCCCCAAGAGACCCAGTACTTC. Its translation is CASSSAPQETQYF. The rearrangement links TRBV5-1 to TRBJ2-5, with D unclear. Trimming removed 3 bases at V and 1 base at J, with 7 bases between. The CDR3 consists of 13 residues. The germline V gene has CDR1 SGHRS and CDR2 YFSETQ.

This sequence joins TRBV5-5 and TRBJ1-2; 7 nucleotides align to TRBD1. The V segment lost 3 bases and the J segment 0 bases; nucleotides outside the gene matches: 2. The CDR3 is made up of 14 amino acids. Germline-derived CDR1 and CDR2 are SGHKS and YYEKEE (reference sequence). CDR3 DNA: TGTGCCAGCAGCTCCCAGGGGGCTAACTATGGCTACACCTTC. Protein: CASSSQGANYGYTF.

The chain combines TRBV5-4 with TRBJ1-1; a weak D match, TRBD1 (5 bases). V was clipped by 4 bases and J by 1 base, with 14 bases between them. CDR3 size: 15 residues. CDR1 and CDR2 from the germline V gene are SGHNT and YYREEE (reference sequence). CDR3 sequence: CASSPATAPNTEAFF. Here the CDR3 DNA reads TGTGCCAGCAGCCCAGCGACAGCCCCGAACACTGAAGCTTTCTTT.

Worth noting for this clone: Different DNA sequences within this sample yield the same CDR3. CDR3 in DNA: TGTGCCAGCAGGCAATTTTCTGGAAACACCATATATTTT. Protein sequence: CASRQFSGNTIYF. The genes are TRBV2 and TRBJ1-3; D gene ambiguous. CDR1 is SNHLY and CDR2 is FYNNEI in the germline V gene. V lost 6 bases and J 1 base, leaving 7 bases between the germline ends. CDR3 length: 13 amino acids.

This chain links TRBV7-9 with TRBJ2-7, with 8 bases aligning to TRBD1. The CDR3 has 14 amino acids. V shed 4 bases and J 3 bases; nucleotides not matched to a gene: 5. The V gene's germline CDR1 is SEHNR and CDR2 FQNEAQ (reference sequence). CDR3 nucleotide sequence: TGTGCCAGCAGCTCGACAGGGGTCAGCTACGAGCAGTACTTC. Its translation: CASSSTGVSYEQYF.

This clone was recorded once. V and J are TRBV2 and TRBJ1-4, with D unresolved. The V and J ends lost 1 base and 8 bases respectively, with 14 bases between them. Germline CDR1 SNHLY, CDR2 FYNNEI. This CDR3 has 15 residues. CDR3 bases: TGTGCCAGCAGTGAAGAGGGAACCTACGGGGAAAAACTGTTTTTT. Amino acids: CASSEEGTYGEKLFF. The full variable domain, its missing parts supplied by reference TRBV2 and TRBJ1-4, is EPEVTQTPSHQVTQMGQEVILRCVPISNHLYFYWYRQILGQKVEFLVSFYNNEISEKSEIFDDQFSVERPDGSNFTLKIRSTKLEDSAMYFCASSEEGTYGEKLFFGSGTQLSVL.

This clone appeared a single time. CDR3 bases: TGTGCCATCAGTGAACAACCAGATAATTCACCCCTCCACTTT. Translation gives CAISEQPDNSPLHF. The gene calls are TRBV10-3 and TRBJ1-6, with D hard to call. This CDR3 is built from 14 residues. Germline CDR1 ENHRY, CDR2 SYGVKD. V lost 3 bases, J lost 5 bases, and 8 bases lay in between.

The rearrangement uses TRBV5-1 and TRBJ2-4; D possibly corresponds to TRBD1 (6 bases). The V and J ends lost 2 bases and 1 base respectively, with 13 bases between them. CDR1 is SGHRS, CDR2 YFSETQ, per germline. This CDR3 region has 16 residues. CDR3: CASSFWKGVAKNIQYF. CDR3 nucleotides: TGCGCCAGCAGCTTTTGGAAGGGGGTGGCCAAAAACATTCAGTACTTC.

About this clone itself: Different DNA sequences within this sample yield the same CDR3. The genes are TRBV11-2 and TRBJ2-7; no definite D call. V lost 1 base and J lost 2, with 6 bases in between. There are 13 residues in the CDR3. Germline CDR1 SGHAT, CDR2 FQNNGV. The CDR3: CASSLGTPYEQYF. CDR3 sequence (DNA): TGTGCCAGCAGCTTAGGAACACCCTACGAGCAGTACTTC.

V and J are TRBV19 and TRBJ2-1; TRBD2 matches 7 bases. The CDR3 is 16 amino acids. Germline CDR1 and CDR2: LNHDA and SQIVND (reference sequence). Germline trimming cut 5 bases from V and 4 bases from J; bases unmatched to any gene: 11. CDR3 coding DNA: TGTGCCAGTAGTCCGGGCGGGGGATCTCGGTACAATGAGCAGTTCTTC. Residues: CASSPGGGSRYNEQFF.

This chain connects TRBV7-3 to TRBJ2-3; TRBD2 might be the D (5 bases). This CDR3 is built from 14 residues. Germline values: CDR1 SGHTA, CDR2 FQGTGA. V dropped 2 bases and J dropped 8 bases, with 14 bases sitting between them. CDR3 protein: CASSLEGPGSTQYF. The CDR3 DNA is TGTGCCAGCAGCTTAGAAGGCCCGGGAAGTACGCAGTATTTT.

CDR3: CSVVTEGRPDGYTF. Written as DNA, the CDR3 is TGCAGCGTTGTGACGGAGGGGAGGCCCGACGGCTACACCTTC. V and J are TRBV29-1 and TRBJ1-2; a possible D gene is TRBD1 (5 bases). The germline V and J ends were trimmed by 4 bases and 8 bases, with 20 bases remaining between them. CDR3 length equals 14 residues. Germline CDR1 is SQVTM and CDR2 is ANQGSEA.

The chain links TRBV7-9 to TRBJ2-2, with unresolved D. Trimming removed 5 bases from V and 6 bases from J, with 16 bases in between. Germline V gene sequence: CDR1 SEHNR, CDR2 FQNEAQ (reference sequence). This CDR3 spans 15 amino acids. CDR3 in DNA: TGTGCCAGCAGCCCAACCGGGTCGAAGGCCGGGGAGCTGTTTTTT. Protein product: CASSPTGSKAGELFF.

This chain joins TRBV6-5 and TRBJ2-1; 11 bases map to TRBD2. The V and J ends lost 6 bases and 7 bases, in that order; junction bases with no gene match: 8. Germline V lookup: CDR1 MNHEY, CDR2 SVGAGI. The CDR3 runs to 15 residues. The CDR3 DNA sequence: TGTGCCAGCAGCCGTACTAGCGGGAGTAAGAATGAGCAGTTCTTC. It translates to CASSRTSGSKNEQFF.

This rearrangement joins TRBV30 to TRBJ1-4; D uncertain. Trimming took off 7 bases at V and 0 bases at J, with 12 bases between the two ends. The CDR3 sequence is 14 residues long. The germline V gene has CDR1 GTSNPN and CDR2 SVGIG (reference sequence). As DNA, the CDR3 is TGTGCCTTGGGCAGGCTTTCAACTAATGAAAAACTGTTTTTT. Translation: CALGRLSTNEKLFF.

J is TRBJ2-2 and V is TRBV6-1; possibly TRBD1 for D (5 bases). Trimming left V 3 bases short and J 1 base short, with 6 bases between. Germline V gene data show CDR1 as MNHNS and CDR2 as SASEGT. The CDR3 has 14 residues. Written as DNA, the CDR3 is TGTGCCAGCAGTGACGACAGGAACACCGGGGAGCTGTTTTTT. This gives the protein CASSDDRNTGELFF.

The chain carries TRBV2 and TRBJ1-5; no clear D gene. V lost 6 bases to trimming and J lost 2 bases, with 20 bases between them. Germline V gives CDR1 SNHLY, CDR2 FYNNEI. This CDR3 comprises 17 residues. CDR3 nucleotides: TGTGCCAGCAGAGGAGACCGTTCGGTCGAGGGCAATCAGCCCCAGCATTTT. Amino acids: CASRGDRSVEGNQPQHF.

This clone has a single count. The gene calls are TRBV7-9 and TRBJ1-2, with D hard to call. This CDR3 has 13 residues. Germline lookup yields CDR1 SEHNR and CDR2 FQNEAQ (reference sequence). V was shortened by 3 bases and J by 7 bases, with 12 bases between the two germline ends. The CDR3 nucleotides are TGTGCCAGCAGCTTCCCTATGGGTGCTGGCTACACCTTC. This sequence encodes CASSFPMGAGYTF.

The CDR3 coding sequence is TGTGCCAGCTCACCACCGGGACAGAAAGAGACCCAGTACTTC. The encoded protein is CASSPPGQKETQYF. The chain carries TRBV18 and TRBJ2-5, with 7 nucleotides matching TRBD1. CDR1 and CDR2 from the germline V gene are KGHSH and LQKENI. This CDR3 region has 14 residues. V trimming: 0 bases; J trimming: 3 bases; junction bases outside the gene matches: 1.

The J gene is TRBJ1-4, the V gene TRBV7-9; D is undetermined. The CDR3 has 10 amino acids. Between the trimmed V and J ends, which lost 8 bases and 8 bases, there was a span of 6 bases. Germline V gives CDR1 SEHNR, CDR2 FQNEAQ (reference sequence). CDR3 in DNA: TGTGCCAGCGAAGGGGAAAAACTGTTTTTT. Translation gives CASEGEKLFF.

The chain is built from TRBV6-6 and TRBJ1-2; no clear D gene. The CDR3 is 14 residues long. With 7 bases removed from V and 4 bases from J, the gap between germline ends came to 16 bases. CDR1 and CDR2 (germline): MNHNY, SVGAGI (reference sequence). The CDR3 protein is CASNSQGSLYGYTF. Here the CDR3 DNA reads TGTGCCAGCAATTCACAAGGGTCCCTCTATGGCTACACCTTC.

V is TRBV21-1 and J is TRBJ2-1; TRBD2, the table's D call, lacks a check against the DNA. TRBV21-1 is a listed pseudogene. The CDR3 spans 16 residues. CDR3: CASSTGLAGAQLEQFF. As DNA, the CDR3 is TGTGCCAGCAGCACCGGACTAGCGGGGGCACAGCTCGAGCAGTTCTTC.

In the case of this clone: The sample contains more than one DNA sequence encoding this CDR3. The chain links TRBV7-6 to TRBJ2-1; D gene unclear. V gave up 0 bases and J gave up 4 bases, with 1 base separating them. CDR3 length: 12 amino acids. From germline, CDR1 is SGHVS and CDR2 FNYEAQ. CDR3 sequence reads: CASSLAYNEQFF. CDR3 nucleotides: TGTGCCAGCAGCTTAGCGTACAATGAGCAGTTCTTC.

This chain links TRBV10-3 with TRBJ2-5, with D uncertain. TRBJ2-7 explains the end of the DNA better; the J call may be wrong. From germline, CDR1 is ENHRY and CDR2 SYGVKD. The CDR3 extends over 11 amino acids. CDR3 amino acids: CAISQAYEQYF. CDR3 bases: TGTGCCATCAGCCAAGCCTACGAGCAGTACTTC.

The chain combines TRBV12-5 with TRBJ2-7; no definite D call. The CDR3 contains 13 residues. Between the trimmed V and J ends, which lost 2 bases and 4 bases, there was a span of 9 bases. The germline gives CDR1 LGHNT, CDR2 FRNRAP. CDR3 bases: TGTGCTAGTGGTTTGAGCCCGACTTACGAGCAGTACTTC. This translates into CASGLSPTYEQYF. The full variable domain, with the rest looked up from reference TRBV12-5 and TRBJ2-7, is DARVTQTPRHKVTEMGQEVTMRCQPILGHNTVFWYRQTMMQGLELLAYFRNRAPLDDSGMPKDRFSAEMPDATLATLKIQPSEPRDSAVYFCASGLSPTYEQYFGPGTRLTVT.

The sample holds a few counts of this clone. The CDR3 DNA sequence: TGTGCCAGCAGCCCAGTGGAGGGAAGGAATTCACCCCTCCACTTT. Its translation is CASSPVEGRNSPLHF. The chain links TRBV11-2 to TRBJ1-6, with unresolved D. Germline CDR1 is SGHAT and CDR2 is FQNNGV. V lost 5 bases and J lost 7, with 15 bases in between. This CDR3 is built from 15 residues.

This chain links TRBV7-9 with TRBJ2-2; perhaps TRBD1 as D (6 bases). The CDR3 loop spans 14 amino acids. Trimming took 1 base from V and 5 from J, leaving 8 bases between them. Germline CDR1 is SEHNR and CDR2 is FQNEAQ (reference sequence). CDR3 DNA: TGTGCCAGCAGCTTAGACAGGGTGACCGGGGAGCTGTTTTTT. It translates to CASSLDRVTGELFF. Variable domain in full (rest from reference TRBV7-9 and TRBJ2-2): DTGVSQNPRHKITKRGQNVTFRCDPISEHNRLYWYRQTLGQGPEFLTYFQNEAQLEKSRLLSDRFSAERPKGSFSTLEIQRTEQGDSAMYLCASSLDRVTGELFFGEGSRLTVL.

The chain uses TRBV19 and TRBJ2-3; the D is unclear. Germline V gene sequence: CDR1 LNHDA, CDR2 SQIVND (reference sequence). This CDR3 is 15 amino acids long. Trimming took off 7 bases at V and 0 bases at J, with 14 bases between the two ends. The CDR3 DNA reads TGTGCCAGTAAGGAGAGTCCGGCTAGCACAGATACGCAGTATTTT. This sequence encodes CASKESPASTDTQYF.